Only a few counts were recorded for the clone carrying this T cell receptor beta chain. The data originate from a study of blood T cell repertoires in COVID-19. The wider study: Sources were T cells, B-cell-depleted T cells, or PBMCs; the material itself was cDNA or gDNA.

This table comes from immunoSEQ multiplex PCR, and its TCRdb copy is limited to in-frame clones, with some not included. There are 100,000 to 120,000 clones in the sample; roughly 80% occur only once, and 15% to 20% lies in the top ten. J gave up 6 bases and V 4 bases, and 6 bases lay outside the gene matches. CDR1 and CDR2 (germline): KGHSH, LQKENI. This CDR3 spans 15 amino acids. The clonotype comes from a woman aged 55-69 years with acute or convalescent COVID-19. This sequence joins TRBV18 and TRBJ1-6, with 7 bases aligning to TRBD1. Sequenced material: peripheral blood. CDR3 sequence reads: CASSQENRGNSPLHF. CDR3 bases: TGTGCCAGCTCACAGGAAAACAGGGGTAATTCACCCCTCCACTTT.